The 13 T cell receptor beta chains below come from one sample, sequenced in a study of shared clonotypes between healthy human individuals (dated by TCRdb to 2020 to 2022). The library came from the immunoSEQ multiplex PCR assay. Entries here come from immuneACCESS through TCRdb and include only in-frame sequences with V and J called. Some clones fail to appear in such tables; in the studies checked, an unresolved V gene covers under half of the shortfall, and the cause of the remainder is unknown. The sample table contains some 2,100,000 clones; only one count was recorded for roughly 91% of them. The ten largest clones represent under 2% of the sample. CD8 naive samples consisted of CD45RO-negative cells that were positively selected for CCR7, yielding a CD45RA+CCR7+ population without TemRA cells. The sequenced material came from naive CD8+ T cells from PBMCs. The cell subset or site label, read with the paper, signifies: CD45RA+CCR7+. The receptors were gathered from a man between 18 and 35 years old in good health. Some clones in this sample may be carry-over from other donors' samples.

A word on this clone: The sample holds other DNA sequences that translate to the same CDR3. The chain employs TRBV5-6 and TRBJ2-7; no clear D. Trimming stripped 3 bases from V and 2 bases from J, with 6 bases between. The CDR3 runs to 12 residues. Germline-derived CDR1 and CDR2 are SGHDT and YYEEEE. The CDR3 loop is CASSSTPYEQYF. In DNA form, the CDR3 reads TGTGCCAGCAGCTCCACTCCCTACGAGCAGTACTTC.

Only one count was recorded for this clone. The chain recombines TRBV4-3 with TRBJ2-1; TRBD1 matches 9 bases. This CDR3 has 16 amino acids. CDR1 is LGHNA and CDR2 is YSLEER in the germline V gene. The V and J ends lost 1 base and 3 bases, in that order; junction bases with no gene match: 4. The CDR3 coding sequence is TGCGCCAGCAGCCAAGGCGGGACAGGGTACTACAATGAGCAGTTCTTC. Protein sequence: CASSQGGTGYYNEQFF.

The chain has TRBV7-2 and TRBJ2-4; 9 bases are shared with TRBD1. V was pared by 0 bases and J by 1 base, with 13 bases of the junction left unmatched. CDR3 length: 20 amino acids. Germline lookup yields CDR1 SGHTA and CDR2 FQGNSA. The CDR3 here is CASSLAPPGQGVVAKNIQYF. The CDR3 DNA is TGTGCCAGCAGCTTAGCCCCACCGGGACAGGGTGTCGTGGCCAAAAACATTCAGTACTTC.

V and J are TRBV5-4 and TRBJ2-1; D remains unclear. Germline V lookup: CDR1 SGHNT, CDR2 YYREEE (reference sequence). This CDR3 has 11 residues. The V and J ends lost 3 bases and 5 bases respectively, with 3 bases between them. CDR3 residues: CASSWNNEQFF. The DNA of the CDR3 is TGTGCCAGCAGCTGGAACAATGAGCAGTTCTTC. Full variable domain (remainder filled in from reference TRBV5-4 and TRBJ2-1): ETGVTQSPTHLIKTRGQQVTLRCSSQSGHNTVSWYQQALGQGPQFIFQYYREEENGRGNFPPRFSGLQFPNYSSELNVNALELDDSALYLCASSWNNEQFFGPGTRLTVL.

The genes are TRBV9 and TRBJ2-1; the match to TRBD2 covers 7 bases. The trim removed 4 bases at V and 3 bases at J, leaving 7 bases unmatched. CDR1 and CDR2 from the germline V gene are SGDLS and YYNGEE. There are 15 residues in the CDR3. The chain's CDR3 is CASSLSGAIYNEQFF. CDR3 DNA sequence: TGTGCCAGCAGCCTCAGCGGGGCCATCTACAATGAGCAGTTCTTC.

For this clone: This sample includes further DNA sequences coding for the same CDR3. The gene calls are TRBV7-8 and TRBJ2-7; the D gene is possibly TRBD2 (5 bases). Germline V gene data show CDR1 as SGHVS and CDR2 as FQNEAQ. V lost 5 bases and J 2 bases, leaving 7 bases between the germline ends. CDR3 length: 12 amino acids. CDR3 DNA: TGTGCCAGCAGCCCCGGGGCCTACGAGCAGTACTTC. Translation gives CASSPGAYEQYF.

This clone was observed a handful of times. This chain uses TRBV6-1 with TRBJ1-5; D is undetermined. The CDR3 loop spans 13 amino acids. Germline loops: CDR1 MNHNS, CDR2 SASEGT. V was clipped by 6 bases and J by 0 bases, with 6 bases between them. The DNA of the CDR3 is TGTGCCAGCAGAGGATTTAGCAATCAGCCCCAGCATTTT. Protein product: CASRGFSNQPQHF.

This clone was found once. CDR3 loop: CASSVLGGRTPSLNEKLFF. Written as DNA, the CDR3 is TGTGCCAGCAGTGTCCTGGGGGGTCGTACTCCCAGCCTGAATGAAAAACTGTTTTTT. This chain joins TRBV2 and TRBJ1-4, with a possible D match to TRBD1 (5 bases). CDR3 length: 19 amino acids. V dropped 4 bases and J dropped 5 bases, with 26 bases sitting between them. Germline V gene lookup returns CDR1 SNHLY and CDR2 FYNNEI. Together with reference TRBV2 and TRBJ1-4, the CDR3 gives the full variable domain: EPEVTQTPSHQVTQMGQEVILRCVPISNHLYFYWYRQILGQKVEFLVSFYNNEISEKSEIFDDQFSVERPDGSNFTLKIRSTKLEDSAMYFCASSVLGGRTPSLNEKLFFGSGTQLSVL.

The CDR3 nucleotides read TGTGCCAGCAGCAGACCGCGGGTCAGGGGAGAGAACACTGAAGCTTTCTTT. Amino acids: CASSRPRVRGENTEAFF. The chain is built from TRBV27 and TRBJ1-1; D may be TRBD1 (6 bases). The germline V and J ends were trimmed by 6 bases and 1 base, with 21 bases remaining between them. CDR1 is MNHEY and CDR2 is SMNVEV in the germline V gene (reference sequence). This CDR3 has 17 amino acids.

This rearrangement joins TRBV7-8 to TRBJ2-1, with 12 bases matching TRBD2. The CDR3 loop spans 17 amino acids. V was pared by 7 bases and J by 7 bases, with 14 bases of the junction left unmatched. The V gene's germline CDR1 is SGHVS and CDR2 FQNEAQ. The CDR3 here is CASTQNPLAGGRNEQFF. The DNA of the CDR3 is TGTGCCAGCACCCAAAACCCCCTAGCGGGAGGGAGGAATGAGCAGTTCTTC.

This chain links TRBV21-1 with TRBJ1-5; the tabulated D call, TRBD1, remains unverified against the DNA. TRBV21-1 is a pseudogene. The CDR3 extends over 19 amino acids. The CDR3 DNA reads as TGTGCCAGCAGCAAAGCGGCACAGGGGGGCCTTAATAGCAATCAGCCCCAGCATTTT. It is translated as CASSKAAQGGLNSNQPQHF.

This chain connects TRBV27 to TRBJ2-5; tentative D call: TRBD2 (6 bases). The germline gives CDR1 MNHEY, CDR2 SMNVEV (reference sequence). This CDR3 has 14 residues. Trimming cost V 4 bases and J 5 bases, with 14 bases left between them. This CDR3 is CASSSIGGGETQYF. In nucleotides, the CDR3 is TGTGCCAGCAGTTCGATAGGCGGAGGGGAGACCCAGTACTTC.

V gene TRBV28 combines with J gene TRBJ1-1; possible D gene TRBD1, 6 bases. The V gene lost 2 bases and the J gene lost 6 bases, with 10 bases spanning the gap. CDR1 and CDR2 from the germline V gene are MDHEN and SYDVKM. The CDR3 has 13 residues. CDR3: CASSLRGVPEAFF. DNA for the CDR3: TGTGCCAGCAGTTTAAGGGGGGTACCTGAAGCTTTCTTT.